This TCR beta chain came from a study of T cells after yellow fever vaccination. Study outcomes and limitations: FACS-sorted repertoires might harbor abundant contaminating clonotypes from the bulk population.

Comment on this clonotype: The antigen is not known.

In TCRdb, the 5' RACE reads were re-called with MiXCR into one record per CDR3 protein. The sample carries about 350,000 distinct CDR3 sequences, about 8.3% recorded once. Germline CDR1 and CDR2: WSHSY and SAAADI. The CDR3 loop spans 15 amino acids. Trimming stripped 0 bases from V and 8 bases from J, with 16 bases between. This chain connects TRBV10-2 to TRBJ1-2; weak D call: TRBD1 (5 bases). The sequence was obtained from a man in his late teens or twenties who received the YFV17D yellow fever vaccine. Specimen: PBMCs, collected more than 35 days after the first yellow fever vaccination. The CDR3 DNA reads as TGCGCCAGCAGTGAGTCGAGATCTGGGACGGTCGGCTACACCTTC. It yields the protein CASSESRSGTVGYTF.